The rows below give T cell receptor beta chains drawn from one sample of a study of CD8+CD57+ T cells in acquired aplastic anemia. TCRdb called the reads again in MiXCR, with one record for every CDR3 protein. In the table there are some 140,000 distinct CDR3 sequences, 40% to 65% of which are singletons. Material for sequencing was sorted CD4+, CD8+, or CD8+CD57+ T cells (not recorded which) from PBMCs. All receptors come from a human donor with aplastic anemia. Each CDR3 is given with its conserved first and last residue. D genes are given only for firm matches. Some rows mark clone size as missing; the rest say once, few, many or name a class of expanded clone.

CDR3nt: TGTGCCAGCAGTGAAAAGAAAGAGACCCAGTACTTC
CDR3aa: CASSEKKETQYF
len: 12
d_gene: .
abundance: many
v_gene: TRBV25-1
j_gene: TRBJ2-5

CDR3nt: TGTGCCAGCAGCGCCGGGACAGGCGAATTTTCACCCCTCCACTTT
CDR3aa: CASSAGTGEFSPLHF
len: 15
d_gene: TRBD1
abundance: many
v_gene: TRBV4-2
j_gene: TRBJ1-6

CDR3nt: TGTGCCAGTAGGGAGCGGGAGTGGGAGACCCAGTACTTC
CDR3aa: CASREREWETQYF
len: 13
d_gene: TRBD2
abundance: .
v_gene: TRBV19
j_gene: TRBJ2-5

CDR3nt: TGTGCCAGCAGCGTAGGGGGTGACTCACCCCTCCACTTT
CDR3aa: CASSVGGDSPLHF
len: 13
d_gene: .
abundance: .
v_gene: TRBV9
j_gene: TRBJ1-6

CDR3nt: TGTGCCAGCAGCGCGCTAGCGGGGGGCCCCGTGTACGAGCAGTACTTC
CDR3aa: CASSALAGGPVYEQYF
len: 16
d_gene: TRBD2
abundance: .
v_gene: TRBV14
j_gene: TRBJ2-7

CDR3nt: TGCGCCAGCAGCTTTGTCCCGGGACAGAGGAGTGGTGGCTACACCTTC
CDR3aa: CASSFVPGQRSGGYTF
len: 16
d_gene: TRBD1
abundance: .
v_gene: TRBV5-1
j_gene: TRBJ1-2

CDR3nt: TGCAGTGCTAGCGACCAGCGGGGCGGACTTGTTTGGGAGCAGTTCTTC
CDR3aa: CSASDQRGGLVWEQFF
len: 16
d_gene: TRBD2
abundance: many
v_gene: TRBV20-1
j_gene: TRBJ2-1

CDR3nt: TGTGCCAGCAGCCAAAAAGGATGGGAGCAGTTCTTC
CDR3aa: CASSQKGWEQFF
len: 12
d_gene: .
abundance: many
v_gene: TRBV4-2
j_gene: TRBJ2-1

CDR3nt: TGTGCCAGTAGTATGCCGAATGGGCAAGGCAATCAGCCCCAGCATTTT
CDR3aa: CASSMPNGQGNQPQHF
len: 16
d_gene: .
abundance: .
v_gene: TRBV19
j_gene: TRBJ1-5

CDR3nt: TGCAGCGCTATGGACGCCTCGAACACTGAAGCTTTCTTT
CDR3aa: CSAMDASNTEAFF
len: 13
d_gene: .
abundance: few
v_gene: TRBV29-1
j_gene: TRBJ1-1

CDR3nt: TGTGCCAGCAGCGGGACTCCGGGACAGGGCTACGAGCAGTACTTC
CDR3aa: CASSGTPGQGYEQYF
len: 15
d_gene: TRBD1
abundance: .
v_gene: TRBV2
j_gene: TRBJ2-7

CDR3nt: TGTGCCAGCAGCTTAGGGCTGACCGAGCAGTACTTC
CDR3aa: CASSLGLTEQYF
len: 12
d_gene: .
abundance: few
v_gene: TRBV7-2
j_gene: TRBJ2-7

CDR3nt: TGTGCCAGCAGTGAATATGGGACTAGCGGGGGAAACACCGGGGAGCTGTTTTTT
CDR3aa: CASSEYGTSGGNTGELFF
len: 18
d_gene: TRBD2
abundance: .
v_gene: TRBV25-1
j_gene: TRBJ2-2